This T cell receptor beta chain originates from a study of tumor-infiltrating lymphocytes in primary liver carcinoma. Study in general: Samples produced roughly 3.65 to 7.13 million productive TCRbeta reads, comparable across tissue types. Overall study findings and caveats: Tumor region pairs showed greater overlap than either tumor-adjacent or tumor-blood pairs did.

Trimming removed 1 base at V and 6 bases at J, with 11 bases between. Germline V CDR1 and CDR2: MNHNS, SASEGT. This CDR3 has 14 amino acids. Constant-region priming of around 530 ng total RNA yielded TCR beta cDNA. The TCR beta library was amplified through three nested multiplex PCR rounds in a modified ARM-PCR procedure. TRBV1-TRBV30 forward primers paired with a C-beta reverse primer were used in the first two PCR rounds, which ran roughly 10 cycles each. MiXCR was run by TCRdb on the multiplex PCR reads, yielding one entry per CDR3 protein. In the table there are fewer than 350,000 distinct CDR3 sequences, more than 55% of which are singletons. In its sample, this clonotype was seen many times. Its specificity is not known. Unsorted whole blood supplied the blood RNA, and germline DNA was isolated too. Approximately 4 milliliters of peripheral blood were gathered ahead of the operation.

The sequence derives from a middle-aged man with primary liver carcinoma and hepatitis B virus infection. This chain links TRBV6-1 with TRBJ2-3; D is unclear. The sample comprised peripheral blood. CDR3 bases: TGTGCCAGCAGTGAAGGGTCAGAGATTGATACGCAGTATTTT. It translates to CASSEGSEIDTQYF.